The rows below give T cell receptor beta chains drawn from one sample of a study of blood T cell repertoires in COVID-19. Using immunoSEQ multiplex PCR, the repertoire was profiled, and TCRdb retains in-frame clones only, with some absent. The sample includes about 240,000 clones, roughly four fifths of them seen just once. Sequenced input: peripheral blood. The receptors here all came from a middle-aged man with acute or convalescent COVID-19. The CDR3 runs from the conserved cysteine through the conserved F or W. Each record gives: J gene, V gene, clone size, D gene, CDR3 protein, CDR3 DNA. D genes are given only for firm matches. Clone size, where shown, is once, few, many, or a class for clones that have expanded.

J gene: TRBJ2-6; V gene: TRBV10-1; clone size: -; D gene: -; CDR3 protein: CASSAGGSGANVLTF; CDR3 DNA: TGCGCCAGCAGCGCCGGGGGATCCGGGGCCAACGTCCTGACTTTC
J gene: TRBJ2-3; V gene: TRBV4-2; clone size: -; D gene: TRBD1; CDR3 protein: CASSQGDRGRRDTQYF; CDR3 DNA: TGTGCCAGCAGCCAAGGGGACAGGGGGCGCAGAGATACGCAGTATTTT
J gene: TRBJ1-1; V gene: TRBV9; clone size: -; D gene: -; CDR3 protein: CASSVEAGARTEAFF; CDR3 DNA: TGTGCCAGCAGCGTAGAGGCAGGGGCGCGGACTGAAGCTTTCTTT
J gene: TRBJ2-7; V gene: TRBV7-9; clone size: -; D gene: -; CDR3 protein: CASSPPTVYEQYF; CDR3 DNA: TGTGCCAGCAGCCCCCCGACAGTCTACGAGCAGTACTTC
J gene: TRBJ2-3; V gene: TRBV29-1; clone size: -; D gene: TRBD2; CDR3 protein: CSVTVQPSGIATDTQYF; CDR3 DNA: TGCAGCGTTACAGTACAACCGAGCGGGATTGCGACAGATACGCAGTATTTT
J gene: TRBJ2-1; V gene: TRBV3-1/TRBV3-2; clone size: many; D gene: -; CDR3 protein: CASSQVSGPAETYNEQFF; CDR3 DNA: TGTGCCAGCAGCCAAGTCTCCGGGCCAGCGGAGACCTACAATGAGCAGTTCTTC
J gene: TRBJ1-3; V gene: TRBV5-8; clone size: -; D gene: -; CDR3 protein: CASSLEFGLSGNTIYF; CDR3 DNA: TGTGCCAGCAGCTTGGAGTTCGGACTCTCTGGAAACACCATATATTTT
J gene: TRBJ1-6; V gene: TRBV6-5; clone size: -; D gene: -; CDR3 protein: CASSYSSNAGDSPLHF; CDR3 DNA: TGTGCCAGCAGTTACTCGTCAAATGCAGGGGATTCACCCCTCCACTTT
J gene: TRBJ1-2; V gene: TRBV5-6; clone size: -; D gene: -; CDR3 protein: CASSSGVNYGYTF; CDR3 DNA: TGTGCCAGCAGCTCAGGGGTTAACTATGGCTACACCTTC
J gene: TRBJ2-7; V gene: TRBV27; clone size: -; D gene: TRBD1; CDR3 protein: CASSLSGQGSYEQYF; CDR3 DNA: TGTGCCAGCAGTCTCTCAGGACAGGGTTCCTACGAGCAGTACTTC
J gene: TRBJ1-2; V gene: TRBV7-9; clone size: -; D gene: -; CDR3 protein: CASSLGTNMVYGYTF; CDR3 DNA: TGTGCCAGCAGCCTCGGGACTAACATGGTCTATGGCTACACCTTC
J gene: TRBJ1-6; V gene: TRBV6-5; clone size: -; D gene: -; CDR3 protein: CASSYQQRYNSPLHF; CDR3 DNA: TGTGCCAGCAGTTACCAACAGAGATATAATTCACCCCTCCACTTT
J gene: TRBJ2-3; V gene: TRBV6-6; clone size: -; D gene: TRBD2; CDR3 protein: CASRRRLAESTDTQYF; CDR3 DNA: TGTGCCAGCAGGCGTCGACTAGCCGAAAGCACAGATACGCAGTATTTT
J gene: TRBJ1-5; V gene: TRBV30; clone size: few; D gene: -; CDR3 protein: CAWSLGGIQPQHF; CDR3 DNA: TGTGCCTGGAGTTTGGGGGGAATTCAGCCCCAGCATTTT
J gene: TRBJ2-3; V gene: TRBV19; clone size: once; D gene: -; CDR3 protein: CASSQSFSTDTQYF; CDR3 DNA: TGTGCCAGTAGTCAGTCCTTTAGCACAGATACGCAGTATTTT
J gene: TRBJ2-3; V gene: TRBV5-8; clone size: -; D gene: TRBD2; CDR3 protein: CASSLGLAGGPDTQYF; CDR3 DNA: TGTGCCAGCAGCTTGGGCCTAGCGGGAGGTCCAGATACGCAGTATTTT
J gene: TRBJ1-3; V gene: TRBV9; clone size: -; D gene: -; CDR3 protein: CASTPSSSGNTIYF; CDR3 DNA: TGTGCCAGCACCCCATCGAGCTCTGGAAACACCATATATTTT
J gene: TRBJ1-4; V gene: TRBV12-3/TRBV12-4; clone size: -; D gene: -; CDR3 protein: CASKLTVDEKLFF; CDR3 DNA: TGTGCCAGCAAGTTGACAGTTGATGAAAAACTGTTTTTT
J gene: TRBJ2-2; V gene: TRBV19; clone size: few; D gene: -; CDR3 protein: CASSFTGTDTGELFF; CDR3 DNA: TGTGCCAGTAGTTTTACCGGTACGGACACCGGGGAGCTGTTTTTT
J gene: TRBJ1-6; V gene: TRBV28; clone size: -; D gene: TRBD1; CDR3 protein: CASSSSGTGIFYNSPLHF; CDR3 DNA: TGTGCCAGCAGTTCCTCCGGGACAGGGATCTTCTATAATTCACCCCTCCACTTT
J gene: TRBJ2-3; V gene: TRBV2; clone size: few; D gene: TRBD1; CDR3 protein: CASSEAQGATDTQYF; CDR3 DNA: TGTGCCAGCAGTGAGGCACAGGGGGCGACAGATACGCAGTATTTT
J gene: TRBJ2-3; V gene: TRBV2; clone size: -; D gene: TRBD2; CDR3 protein: CASIQAVAGGPAQYF; CDR3 DNA: TGTGCCAGCATCCAGGCCGTAGCGGGAGGGCCGGCGCAGTATTTT
J gene: TRBJ2-5; V gene: TRBV24-1; clone size: -; D gene: TRBD1; CDR3 protein: CATSETGSGRETQYF; CDR3 DNA: TGTGCCACCAGTGAGACAGGGTCAGGGAGAGAGACCCAGTACTTC